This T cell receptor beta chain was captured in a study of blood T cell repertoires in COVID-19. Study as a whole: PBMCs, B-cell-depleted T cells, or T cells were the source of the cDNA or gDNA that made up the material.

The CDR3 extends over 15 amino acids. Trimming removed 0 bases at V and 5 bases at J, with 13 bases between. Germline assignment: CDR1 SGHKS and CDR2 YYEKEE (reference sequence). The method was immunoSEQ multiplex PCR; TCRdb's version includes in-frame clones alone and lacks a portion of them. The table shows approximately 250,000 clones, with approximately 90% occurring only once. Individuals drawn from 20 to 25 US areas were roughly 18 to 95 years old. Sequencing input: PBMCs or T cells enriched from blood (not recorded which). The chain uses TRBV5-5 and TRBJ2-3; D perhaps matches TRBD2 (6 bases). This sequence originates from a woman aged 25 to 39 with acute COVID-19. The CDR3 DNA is TGTGCCAGCAGCTTGGTAGGGCTGGGAGGAGATACGCAGTATTTT. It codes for CASSLVGLGGDTQYF.